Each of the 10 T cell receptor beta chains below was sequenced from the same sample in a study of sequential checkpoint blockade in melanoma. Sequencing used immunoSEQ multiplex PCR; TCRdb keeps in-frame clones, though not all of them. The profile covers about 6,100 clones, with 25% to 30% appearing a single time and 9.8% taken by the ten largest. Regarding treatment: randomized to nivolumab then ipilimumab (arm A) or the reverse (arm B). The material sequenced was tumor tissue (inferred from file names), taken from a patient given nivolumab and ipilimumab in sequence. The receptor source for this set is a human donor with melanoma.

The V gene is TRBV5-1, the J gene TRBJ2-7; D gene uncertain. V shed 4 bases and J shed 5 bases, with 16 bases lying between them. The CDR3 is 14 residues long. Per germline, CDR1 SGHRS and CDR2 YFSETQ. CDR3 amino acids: CASSPRQQSDEQYF. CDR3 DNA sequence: TGCGCCAGCAGCCCCCGGCAACAATCGGACGAGCAGTACTTC.

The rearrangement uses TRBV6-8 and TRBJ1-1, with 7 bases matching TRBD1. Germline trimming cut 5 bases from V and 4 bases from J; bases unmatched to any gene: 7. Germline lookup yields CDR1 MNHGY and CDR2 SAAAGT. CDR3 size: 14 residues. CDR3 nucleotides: TGTGCCAGCAGTCTACAGGGGAGAGGCACTGAAGCTTTCTTT. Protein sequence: CASSLQGRGTEAFF.

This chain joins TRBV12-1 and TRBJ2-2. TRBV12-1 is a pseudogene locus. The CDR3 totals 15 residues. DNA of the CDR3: TGTGCCAGCAGCTTTCGGGACGGGAAGGACGGGGAGCTGTTTTTT. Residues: CASSFRDGKDGELFF.

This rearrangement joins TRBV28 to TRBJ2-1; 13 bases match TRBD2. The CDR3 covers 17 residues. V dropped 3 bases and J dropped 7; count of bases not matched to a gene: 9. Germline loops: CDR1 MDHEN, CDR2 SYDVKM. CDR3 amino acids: CASSLWTSGSSGNEQFF. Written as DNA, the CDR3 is TGTGCCAGCAGTTTGTGGACTAGCGGGAGCTCTGGTAATGAGCAGTTCTTC.

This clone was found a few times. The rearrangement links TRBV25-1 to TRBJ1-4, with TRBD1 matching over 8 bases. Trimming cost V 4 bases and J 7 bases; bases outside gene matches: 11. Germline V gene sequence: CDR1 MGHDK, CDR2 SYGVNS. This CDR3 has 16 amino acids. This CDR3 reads CASSATQGASGEKLFF. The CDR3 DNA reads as TGTGCCAGCAGTGCCACTCAGGGGGCGAGCGGTGAAAAACTGTTTTTT. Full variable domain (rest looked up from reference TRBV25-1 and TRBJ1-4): EADIYQTPRYLVIGTGKKITLECSQTMGHDKMYWYQQDPGMELHLIHYSYGVNSTEKGDLSSESTVSRIRTEHFPLTLESARPSHTSQYLCASSATQGASGEKLFFGSGTQLSVL.

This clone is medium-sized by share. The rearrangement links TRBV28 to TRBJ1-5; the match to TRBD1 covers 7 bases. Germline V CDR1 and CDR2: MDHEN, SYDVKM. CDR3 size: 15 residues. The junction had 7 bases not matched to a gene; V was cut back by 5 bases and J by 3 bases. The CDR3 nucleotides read TGTGCCAGCAGTCCCCTTACAGGGGCCAATCAGCCCCAGCATTTT. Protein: CASSPLTGANQPQHF.

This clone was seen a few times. CDR3 residues: CASSRKGDTEAFF. The CDR3 region has the DNA TGTGCCAGCAGCCGCAAAGGGGACACTGAAGCTTTCTTT. The chain carries TRBV6-8 and TRBJ1-1; D possibly corresponds to TRBD1 (5 bases). Germline CDR1 is MNHGY and CDR2 is SAAAGT. The V gene lost 6 bases and the J gene lost 3 bases, with 11 bases spanning the gap. This CDR3 has 13 residues.

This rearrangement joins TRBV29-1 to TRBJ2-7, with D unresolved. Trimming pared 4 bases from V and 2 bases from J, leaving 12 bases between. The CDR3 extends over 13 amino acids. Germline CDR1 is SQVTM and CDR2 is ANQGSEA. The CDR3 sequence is CSVADLGAYEQYF. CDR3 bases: TGCAGCGTTGCCGACCTGGGCGCCTACGAGCAGTACTTC.

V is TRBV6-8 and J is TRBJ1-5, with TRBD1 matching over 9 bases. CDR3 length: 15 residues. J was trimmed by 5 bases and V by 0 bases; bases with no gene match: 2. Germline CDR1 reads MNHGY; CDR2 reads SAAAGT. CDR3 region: CASSYSRDRDQPQHF. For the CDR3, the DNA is TGTGCCAGCAGTTACTCGAGGGACAGGGATCAGCCCCAGCATTTT.

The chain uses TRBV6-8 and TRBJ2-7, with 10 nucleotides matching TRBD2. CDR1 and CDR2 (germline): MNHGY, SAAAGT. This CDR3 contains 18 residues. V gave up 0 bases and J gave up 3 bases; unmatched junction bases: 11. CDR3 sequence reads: CASSYSGASGSQGYEQYF. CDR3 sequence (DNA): TGTGCCAGCAGTTACTCCGGGGCTAGCGGGAGTCAAGGCTACGAGCAGTACTTC.